This T cell receptor beta chain is drawn from a study of graft-versus-host responses after intestinal transplantation. Study information: Multivisceral, liver-intestinal, or isolated intestinal grafts went to recipients. General study findings and limits: GvH clones surfaced in recipient marrow, some emerging earlier in ileum or blood.

Sequencing used immunoSEQ multiplex PCR; TCRdb keeps in-frame clones, though not all of them. Of just under 90,000 clones in the sample, 75% to 90% are singletons; the top ten hold about a sixth. This clone was counted a few times. Its antigen is unidentified. The material was unstimulated CD8+ T cells sorted from spleen or lymph node cells, obtained before intestinal transplant. The sequence was obtained from a human donor who received an intestinal transplant.

CDR3 DNA sequence: TGTGCCAGCAGCGTAGGTCCCCGAGCCTACGAGCAGTACTTC. Protein sequence: CASSVGPRAYEQYF. The chain has TRBV9 and TRBJ2-7; D remains unclear. Looked up from germline, CDR1 is SGDLS and CDR2 is YYNGEE. CDR3 size: 14 residues. V lost 0 bases and J lost 2, with 9 bases in between.